This is a list of T cell receptor beta chains from one sample in a study of CD8+ T cells in alopecia areata. Libraries were prepared by immunoSEQ multiplex PCR; TCRdb keeps only in-frame clonotypes and omits some of them. The sample has 35,000 to 50,000 clones, roughly two thirds seen once. The sequenced sample was CD8+ T cells sorted from blood, obtained at week 4, from a patient treated with tofacitinib. These receptor sequences come from a human donor with alopecia areata. Both conserved end residues are part of each CDR3. A D gene is named only where the DNA matches it firmly. Not every row has a clone size; where given, it reads once, few, many or a size class.

CDR3 protein	CDR3 DNA	D gene	clone size	V gene	J gene
CSVEGIPGQSYEQYF	TGCAGCGTTGAAGGAATTCCGGGACAGTCCTACGAGCAGTACTTC	TRBD1	NA	TRBV29-1	TRBJ2-7
CASNERGPYNEQFF	TGTGCCAGCAATGAGCGGGGGCCATACAATGAGCAGTTCTTC	TRBD2	once	TRBV27	TRBJ2-1
CASSLGRPGELRNSPLHF	TGTGCCAGCAGCTTAGGCCGGCCGGGGGAGTTAAGGAATTCACCCCTCCACTTT	NA	NA	TRBV13	TRBJ1-6
CAWSGTDTQYF	TGTGCCTGGAGCGGGACAGATACGCAGTATTTT	NA	once	TRBV30	TRBJ2-3
CASSDGYGYTF	TGTGCCAGCAGTGATGGATATGGCTACACCTTC	NA	NA	TRBV27	TRBJ1-2
CASSGPYEQYF	TGTGCCAGCAGTGGTCCCTACGAGCAGTACTTC	NA	NA	TRBV25-1	TRBJ2-7
CASSEGDLYNEQFF	TGTGCCAGCAGTGAAGGGGACCTTTACAATGAGCAGTTCTTC	NA	NA	TRBV2	TRBJ2-1
CAISEGETGRSYGYTF	TGTGCCATCAGTGAGGGGGAGACAGGAAGATCTTATGGCTACACCTTC	NA	many	TRBV10-3	TRBJ1-2
CASSLVGLGTGTNEQFF	TGTGCCAGCAGCTTAGTGGGATTGGGGACAGGGACCAATGAGCAGTTCTTC	TRBD1	NA	TRBV7-2	TRBJ2-1
CSVADIGTFGYTF	TGCAGCGTCGCCGATATCGGTACGTTTGGCTACACCTTC	NA	NA	TRBV29-1	TRBJ1-2
CASSQDRNAREQFF	TGCGCCAGCAGCCAAGATCGGAACGCTAGGGAGCAGTTCTTC	NA	NA	TRBV7-9	TRBJ2-1
CASSLGRRGYEQYF	TGTGCCAGCAGCTTAGGGCGCAGGGGATACGAGCAGTACTTC	NA	NA	TRBV13	TRBJ2-7
CASSLSSPTGAYEQYF	TGTGCCAGCAGTTTATCGTCACCGACAGGGGCCTACGAGCAGTACTTC	TRBD1	NA	TRBV27	TRBJ2-7
CASSVGSDTAYEQYF	TGTGCCAGCAGCGTAGGATCGGACACCGCCTACGAGCAGTACTTC	NA	NA	TRBV9	TRBJ2-7
CASSLKPLGTSRNEQFF	TGTGCCAGCAGCCTAAAACCATTGGGGACTAGCCGCAATGAGCAGTTCTTC	TRBD2	NA	TRBV14	TRBJ2-1
CASSVDRDFTDTQYF	TGTGCCAGCAGCGTAGACAGGGACTTTACAGATACGCAGTATTTT	NA	NA	TRBV9	TRBJ2-3
CSDAGLSYGYTF	TGCAGCGATGCTGGACTGAGCTATGGCTACACCTTC	NA	NA	TRBV29-1	TRBJ1-2
CATSLSRGLGSPLHF	TGTGCCACCAGCTTGAGTAGAGGTCTGGGGTCACCCCTCCACTTT	NA	once	TRBV15	TRBJ1-6
CSVEVWGTGANVLTF	TGCAGCGTTGAGGTTTGGGGGACTGGGGCCAACGTCCTGACTTTC	NA	NA	TRBV29-1	TRBJ2-6
CASSLSLVNEQFF	TGCGCCAGCAGCCTATCCCTGGTCAATGAGCAGTTCTTC	NA	medium-sized	TRBV4-3	TRBJ2-1
CASSYVGTLEETQYF	TGTGCCAGCAGTTACGTCGGGACCCTTGAGGAGACCCAGTACTTC	NA	NA	TRBV6-6	TRBJ2-5
CAYSSDRNNYGYTF	TGTGCCTATTCCTCGGACAGAAATAACTATGGCTACACCTTC	NA	NA	TRBV30	TRBJ1-2
CASSEYERGVYNEQFF	TGTGCCAGCAGTGAATACGAGCGGGGGGTTTACAATGAGCAGTTCTTC	TRBD2	NA	TRBV6-1	TRBJ2-1
CASSYSTSGGETQYF	TGTGCCAGCAGCTACTCGACTAGCGGGGGAGAGACCCAGTACTTC	TRBD2	NA	TRBV6-5	TRBJ2-5
CASSQEGIGGELFF	TGCGCCAGCAGCCAAGAGGGAATTGGCGGGGAGCTGTTTTTT	NA	NA	TRBV4-3	TRBJ2-2
CSVHPASGSTDTQYF	TGCAGCGTTCATCCGGCTAGCGGGAGCACAGATACGCAGTATTTT	TRBD2	few	TRBV29-1	TRBJ2-3
CSVLVQGGYEQYF	TGCAGCGTTTTAGTACAGGGGGGCTACGAGCAGTACTTC	TRBD1	NA	TRBV29-1	TRBJ2-7
CANTPWHEQFF	TGCGCCAACACCCCATGGCATGAGCAGTTCTTC	NA	NA	TRBV5-1	TRBJ2-1
CSVSGAGAEAFF	TGCAGCGTTTCAGGGGCGGGCGCTGAAGCTTTCTTT	NA	NA	TRBV29-1	TRBJ1-1
CASDLGSEQYF	TGTGCCAGCGATTTGGGGAGCGAGCAGTACTTC	NA	NA	TRBV2	TRBJ2-7
CSVDLGTTDGYTF	TGCAGCGTTGATCTCGGGACCACCGATGGCTACACCTTC	NA	few	TRBV29-1	TRBJ1-2
CASTPVVSYGYTF	TGTGCCAGCACCCCCGTAGTTTCCTATGGCTACACCTTC	NA	NA	TRBV6-6	TRBJ1-2
CAWSTIEGAGNTIYF	TGTGCCTGGAGCACGATCGAAGGTGCTGGAAACACCATATATTTT	NA	NA	TRBV30	TRBJ1-3
CASGYGTEYGYTF	TGTGCTAGTGGCTATGGGACAGAGTATGGCTACACCTTC	TRBD1	once	TRBV12-5	TRBJ1-2
CSVAGVLAGDTDTQYF	TGCAGCGTTGCAGGTGTGTTAGCGGGTGACACAGATACGCAGTATTTT	TRBD2	few	TRBV29-1	TRBJ2-3
CASSLARGIEAFF	TGTGCCAGCAGCTTAGCCCGGGGGATTGAAGCTTTCTTT	NA	NA	TRBV7-2	TRBJ1-1
CASSQDRRGVYEQYF	TGCGCCAGCAGCCAAGATCGGCGGGGGGTCTACGAGCAGTACTTC	TRBD2	NA	TRBV4-3	TRBJ2-7
CASSDYKNSDTQYF	TGCGCCAGCAGTGACTACAAGAACTCAGATACGCAGTATTTT	NA	few	TRBV10-2	TRBJ2-3
CSVDPGPDGYTF	TGCAGCGTTGACCCAGGTCCGGATGGCTACACCTTC	NA	NA	TRBV29-1	TRBJ1-2
CSVVQRNEQFF	TGCAGCGTTGTCCAGCGTAATGAGCAGTTCTTC	NA	NA	TRBV29-1	TRBJ2-1
CSVEGQGITDTQYF	TGCAGCGTTGAGGGGCAGGGCATAACAGATACGCAGTATTTT	NA	few	TRBV29-1	TRBJ2-3
CASSDLLEATNEKLFF	TGTGCCAGCAGTGACTTATTAGAAGCAACTAATGAAAAACTGTTTTTT	NA	NA	TRBV6-4	TRBJ1-4
CASSEGAQETQYF	TGTGCCAGCAGCGAGGGGGCGCAAGAGACCCAGTACTTC	TRBD1	NA	TRBV5-6	TRBJ2-5
CSAAMGWDEVYGYTF	TGCAGCGCTGCGATGGGGTGGGACGAGGTCTATGGCTACACCTTC	NA	NA	TRBV29-1	TRBJ1-2
CAWRAPQGVEQYF	TGTGCCTGGAGGGCCCCACAGGGAGTAGAGCAGTACTTC	NA	NA	TRBV30	TRBJ2-7
CSGRQGPNTEAFF	TGCAGCGGGCGACAGGGACCGAACACTGAAGCTTTCTTT	TRBD1	NA	TRBV29-1	TRBJ1-1
CASSSALTGTAWETQYF	TGCGCCAGCAGCTCCGCCTTGACCGGGACGGCCTGGGAGACCCAGTACTTC	NA	NA	TRBV5-1	TRBJ2-5
CASSVDGQEYGYTF	TGTGCCAGCAGCGTAGATGGACAGGAGTATGGCTACACCTTC	TRBD1	NA	TRBV9	TRBJ1-2
CASSQDRAGAPFF	TGCGCCAGCAGCCAAGATCGAGCGGGGGCTCCGTTCTTC	TRBD2	once	TRBV4-3	TRBJ2-1
CSTDETGELFF	TGCAGCACAGACGAGACCGGGGAGCTGTTTTTT	NA	NA	TRBV29-1	TRBJ2-2
CASSRDRVEETQYF	TGTGCCAGCAGCAGGGACAGGGTTGAAGAGACCCAGTACTTC	TRBD1	NA	TRBV5-6	TRBJ2-5
CASSQGGLAGLPYEQYF	TGTGCCAGCAGCCAAGGGGGACTAGCGGGGTTGCCCTACGAGCAGTACTTC	TRBD2	few	TRBV4-2	TRBJ2-7
CSVEAVSGEVIRTDTQYF	TGCAGCGTTGAAGCGGTCAGCGGAGAGGTTATTCGCACAGATACGCAGTATTTT	NA	few	TRBV29-1	TRBJ2-3
CASSFGGEQFF	TGTGCCAGCAGTTTTGGGGGTGAGCAGTTCTTC	NA	few	TRBV27	TRBJ2-1
CASSPSGGHNSYEQYF	TGTGCCAGCAGTCCCTCGGGAGGCCACAACTCCTACGAGCAGTACTTC	TRBD2	NA	TRBV27	TRBJ2-7